Detailed here is one T cell receptor beta chain. Enrolled during active infection, Seattle patients were then followed longitudinally. The data are from a study of blood T cell repertoires in COVID-19. Study at large: The samples span acute and convalescent COVID-19 from the United States, Italy and Spain.

In the authors' methods: From reference gene primer amplification, estimates of nucleated cell counts were derived. Assay used: immunoSEQ multiplex PCR; TCRdb lists only in-frame clones, some missing. Clone size and V and J calls were adopted from that table, with D and trimming inferred from the DNA. This table has roughly 200,000 clones, roughly 83% appearing once. Trimming removed 6 bases from V and 4 bases from J; junction bases left unmatched: 9. The CDR3 has 15 amino acids. Germline assignment: CDR1 LGHDT and CDR2 YNNKEL (reference sequence). Sequencing used peripheral blood. The clonotype comes from a woman aged 40-49 years with COVID-19, enrolled during active disease. V and J are TRBV3-1 (or the pseudogene TRBV3-2) and TRBJ2-1, with 7 bases aligning to TRBD2. The CDR3 protein is CASRPGLVAYNEQFF. Here the CDR3 DNA reads TGTGCCAGCAGGCCCGGACTAGTGGCTTACAATGAGCAGTTCTTC.